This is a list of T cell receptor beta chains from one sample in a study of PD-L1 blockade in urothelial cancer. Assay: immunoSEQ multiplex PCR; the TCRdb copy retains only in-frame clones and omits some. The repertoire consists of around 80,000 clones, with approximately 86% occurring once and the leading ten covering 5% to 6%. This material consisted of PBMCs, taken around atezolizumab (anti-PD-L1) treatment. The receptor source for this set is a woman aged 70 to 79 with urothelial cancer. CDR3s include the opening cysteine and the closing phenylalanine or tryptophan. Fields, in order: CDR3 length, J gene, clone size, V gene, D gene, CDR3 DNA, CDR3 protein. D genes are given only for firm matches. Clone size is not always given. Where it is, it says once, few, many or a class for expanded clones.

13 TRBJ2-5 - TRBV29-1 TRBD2 TGCAGCGCTGCGGGGGGGCGAAGAGAGACCCAGTACTTC CSAAGGRRETQYF
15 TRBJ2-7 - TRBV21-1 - TGTGCCAGCGAGGAGCGGGAGGGACCCCAGGGGGAGCAGTACTTC CASEEREGPQGEQYF
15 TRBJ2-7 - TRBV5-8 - TGTGCCAGCAGCTTGGGGGCGTTCGGGGGTTACGAGCAGTACTTC CASSLGAFGGYEQYF
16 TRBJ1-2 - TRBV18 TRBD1 TGTGCCAGCTCACCACGAAGACAGGGAGCTAACTATGGCTACACCTTC CASSPRRQGANYGYTF
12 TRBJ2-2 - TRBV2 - TGTGCCATCCAACCGGGGAACGGGGAGCTGTTTTTT CAIQPGNGELFF
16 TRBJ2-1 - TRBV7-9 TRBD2 TGTGCCAGCAGCGCTCCGGGACTAGCGGACAGCAATGAGCAGTTCTTC CASSAPGLADSNEQFF
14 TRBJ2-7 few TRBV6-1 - TGTGCCAGCAGCGGTTTAGGACGAGGGCTCGAGCAGTACTTC CASSGLGRGLEQYF
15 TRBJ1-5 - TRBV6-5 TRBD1 TGTGCCAGCAGTTACACGACAGGGGTGAATCAGCCCCAGCATTTT CASSYTTGVNQPQHF
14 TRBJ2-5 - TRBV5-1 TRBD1 TGCGCCAGCAGCTGGCAGGGGGCGAGGGAGACCCAGTACTTC CASSWQGARETQYF
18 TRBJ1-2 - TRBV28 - TGTGCCAGCAGTTCGACGGGATGGGAAGTACTTCTGAACTATGGCTACACCTTC CASSSTGWEVLLNYGYTF
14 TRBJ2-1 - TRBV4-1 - TGCGCCAGCAGCCCACAGAGCTCCTACAATGAGCAGTTCTTC CASSPQSSYNEQFF
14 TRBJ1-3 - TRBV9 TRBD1 TGTGCCAGCAGCTTGGGGACAGCTGGAAACACCATATATTTT CASSLGTAGNTIYF
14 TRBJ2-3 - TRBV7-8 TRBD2 TGTGCCAGCAGCTTACAAGCGGGGTATGATACGCAGTATTTT CASSLQAGYDTQYF
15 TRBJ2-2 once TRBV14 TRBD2 TGTGCCAGCAGCCCCGGGACTACTAACACCGGGGAGCTGTTTTTT CASSPGTTNTGELFF
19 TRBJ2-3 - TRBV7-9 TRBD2 TGTGCCAGCAGCGCTAGCCCGGGACTAGCGGGAGGCCGCACAGATACGCAGTATTTT CASSASPGLAGGRTDTQYF
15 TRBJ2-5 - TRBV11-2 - TGTGCCAGCAGCTTAGGTCGCGGGGCACGGGAGACCCAGTACTTC CASSLGRGARETQYF
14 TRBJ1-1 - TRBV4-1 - TGCGCCAGCAGCCAAGTCTCGGCAGGGTGGGGAGCTTTCTTT CASSQVSAGWGAFF
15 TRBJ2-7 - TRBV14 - TGTGCCAGCAGCCAAAACCATGGCTCAGCCTACGAGCAGTACTTC CASSQNHGSAYEQYF
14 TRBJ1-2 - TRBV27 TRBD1 TGTGCCAGCAGTCGCAGGGGGCCCAACTATGGCTACACCTTC CASSRRGPNYGYTF
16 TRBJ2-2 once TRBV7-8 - TGTGCCAGCAGCTCCGTCGGCGGTCCGAACACCGGGGAGCTGTTTTTT CASSSVGGPNTGELFF
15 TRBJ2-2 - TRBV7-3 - TGTGCCAGCAGCTTTGCCACTTCGAACACCGGGGAGCTGTTTTTT CASSFATSNTGELFF
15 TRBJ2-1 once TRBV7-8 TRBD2 TGTGCCAGCAGCACAACTAGCGGGAGGTACAATGAGCAGTTCTTC CASSTTSGRYNEQFF
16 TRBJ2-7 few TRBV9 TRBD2 TGTGCCAGCAGCGTAGATGCGGGAGGCAATCCTTACGAGCAGTACTTC CASSVDAGGNPYEQYF
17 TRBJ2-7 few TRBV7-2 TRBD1 TGTGCCAGCAGCGATCGGAAGGGACAGGGTACCCCCTACGAGCAGTACTTC CASSDRKGQGTPYEQYF
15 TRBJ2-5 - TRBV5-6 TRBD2 TGTGCCAGCACCGAAGCGGGAGGGCCTCAAGAGACCCAGTACTTC CASTEAGGPQETQYF
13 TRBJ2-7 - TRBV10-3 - TGTGCCATCAGTGGTCACGACAGCTACGAGCAGTACTTC CAISGHDSYEQYF
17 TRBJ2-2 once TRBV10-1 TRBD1 TGCGCCAGCAGTGAGTTTGGGGACAGGGGCCTCCCCGGGGAGCTGTTTTTT CASSEFGDRGLPGELFF
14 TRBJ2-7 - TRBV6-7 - TGTGCCAGCAAAAACTTGGGGGCGGCCTACGAGCAGTACTTC CASKNLGAAYEQYF
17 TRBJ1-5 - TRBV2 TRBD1 TGTGCCAGCAGTCCCCCCAGGAACAGGGGGCCCGAGCAGCCCCAGCATTTT CASSPPRNRGPEQPQHF
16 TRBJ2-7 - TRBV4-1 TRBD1 TGCGCCAGCAGCCACACCCCGGGACAGGGGGCTTACGAGCAGTACTTC CASSHTPGQGAYEQYF
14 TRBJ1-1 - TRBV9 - TGTGCCAGCACCCCCTCAGGGATGAACACTGAAGCTTTCTTT CASTPSGMNTEAFF
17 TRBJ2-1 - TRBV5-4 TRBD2 TGTGCCAGCAGCTTGGGGGTGAGTAGCGGGTACTACAATGAGCAGTTCTTC CASSLGVSSGYYNEQFF
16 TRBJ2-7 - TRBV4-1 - TGCGCCAGCAGCCAAGATTTCCGCGGAAGCTCCTACGAGCAGTACTTC CASSQDFRGSSYEQYF
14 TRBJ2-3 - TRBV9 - TGTGCCAGCAGCGTAGGGCTCGGAGCAGATACGCAGTATTTT CASSVGLGADTQYF
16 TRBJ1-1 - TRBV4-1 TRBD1 TGCGCCAGCAGCCGAAGTTCCGGGACAGCTAACACTGAAGCTTTCTTT CASSRSSGTANTEAFF
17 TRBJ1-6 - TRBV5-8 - TGTGCCAGCAGCTTACATGTAGGGGGAACCTATAATTCACCCCTCCACTTT CASSLHVGGTYNSPLHF
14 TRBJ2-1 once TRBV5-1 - TGCGCCAGCAGCCGGGGGAGCTCCTACAATGAGCAGTTCTTC CASSRGSSYNEQFF
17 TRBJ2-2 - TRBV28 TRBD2 TGTGCCAGCAGGACCGGGACTAGCGGGGGAAACACCGGGGAGCTGTTTTTT CASRTGTSGGNTGELFF
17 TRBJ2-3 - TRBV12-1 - TGTGCCAGTCGACGTTTGGGCGGGAGGGCCGTAACAGATACGCAGTATTTT CASRRLGGRAVTDTQYF
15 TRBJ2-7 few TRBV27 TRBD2 TGTGCCAGCAGTTTCCGGGGACTAGAAACCTACGAGCAGTACTTC CASSFRGLETYEQYF
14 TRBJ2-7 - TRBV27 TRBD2 TGTGCCAGCAGTTCAGCGGGACTCTCCTACGAGCAGTACTTC CASSSAGLSYEQYF
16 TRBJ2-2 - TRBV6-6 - TGTGCCAGCATCAAGAACAGGGTTGGGAACACCGGGGAGCTGTTTTTT CASIKNRVGNTGELFF
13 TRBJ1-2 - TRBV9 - TGTGCCAGCAGCGTAGCTACGGGGGGCGGCTACACCTTC CASSVATGGGYTF
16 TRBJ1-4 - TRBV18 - TGTGCCAGCTCACCACTTAGGGGGAGAGCAAATGAAAAACTGTTTTTT CASSPLRGRANEKLFF
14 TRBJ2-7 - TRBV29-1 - TGCAGCGTACCCACAGGGGCGGGGGGTTACGAGCAGTACTTC CSVPTGAGGYEQYF
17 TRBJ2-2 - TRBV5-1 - TGCGCCAGCAGCTTGGAAGGTTCACTAGATATCCCCGGGGAGCTGTTTTTT CASSLEGSLDIPGELFF
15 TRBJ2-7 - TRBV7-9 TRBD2 TGTGCCAGCAGCTCAGTAGCGGGGAGCTCCTACGAGCAGTACTTC CASSSVAGSSYEQYF
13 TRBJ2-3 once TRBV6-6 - TGTGCCAGCAGTTACTCGACTGCAGATACGCAGTATTTT CASSYSTADTQYF
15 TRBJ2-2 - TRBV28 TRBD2 TGTGCCAGCCGGTCCAGCGGGAGGAACACCGGGGAGCTGTTTTTT CASRSSGRNTGELFF
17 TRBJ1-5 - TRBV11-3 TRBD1 TGTGCCAGCAGCTTAAGGGGTCGTGACAGGGGGCATCAGCCCCAGCATTTT CASSLRGRDRGHQPQHF
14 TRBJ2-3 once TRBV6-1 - TGTGCCAGCAGTGAAACTCAAAGCACAGATACGCAGTATTTT CASSETQSTDTQYF
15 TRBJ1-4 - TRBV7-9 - TGTGCCAGCAGCTTAAACCCAGGGAGGAGTGAAAAACTGTTTTTT CASSLNPGRSEKLFF
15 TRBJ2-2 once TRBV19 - TGTGCCAGTAGTATAGGGGGGCGCAGCACCGGGGAGCTGTTTTTT CASSIGGRSTGELFF